The entry below gives a single T cell receptor (beta chain) sequence along with its context. The antigen remains undetermined. Assay used: immunoSEQ multiplex PCR; TCRdb lists only in-frame clones, some missing. The sample lists around 160,000 clones, 85% to 95% occurring once. CDR1 and CDR2 from the germline V gene are MDHEN and SYDVKM. The CDR3 sequence is 17 residues long. J gave up 2 bases and V 5 bases, and 13 bases lay outside the gene matches. This sample is part of a study of T cell responses to AZD1222 COVID-19 vaccine. Findings of the study overall: Regions left unmutated in variants are reportedly the target of nearly half of spike-specific TCRs. Dominant at 160-218 and 743-854, vaccine-associated CD4 TCRs also spanned spike. Following two doses of AZD1222, Spike-specific TCR breadth and depth rose.

The V gene is TRBV28, the J gene TRBJ1-2, with TRBD1 identical over 8 bases. The TCR originated in an adult in good health. This specimen consisted of peripheral blood, obtained on day 0 of MenACWY control vaccination. Here the CDR3 DNA reads TGTGCCAGCAGTCGGGTGTCGCAGGGGGCCCCCAACTATGGCTACACCTTC. It specifies CASSRVSQGAPNYGYTF.